This is a list of T cell receptor beta chains from one sample in a study of blood T cell repertoires in COVID-19. Method: immunoSEQ multiplex PCR; TCRdb's copy keeps in-frame clones and lacks some. Of approximately 40,000 clones in the sample, around nine tenths were seen once. Material: peripheral blood. These TCRs come from a woman in her sixties or seventies with acute or convalescent COVID-19. CDR3s include the opening cysteine and the closing phenylalanine or tryptophan. Each record gives: CDR3 DNA, CDR3 protein, J gene, D gene, V gene, clone size. D genes are given only for firm matches. Clone size is shown for a subset of rows, as once, few, many or a class of expanded clone.

CDR3nt: TGTGCCAGCAGCTTAGTCGGGAGACTTAATTCACCCCTCCACTTT; CDR3aa: CASSLVGRLNSPLHF; j_gene: TRBJ1-6; d_gene: NA; v_gene: TRBV7-2; abundance: NA
CDR3nt: TGTGCCAGCAGCTTAAACCCCACGACTAGCGACGAGCAGTTCTTC; CDR3aa: CASSLNPTTSDEQFF; j_gene: TRBJ2-1; d_gene: TRBD2; v_gene: TRBV7-9; abundance: NA
CDR3nt: TGTGCCAGCAGGCGGGCTCGACAGGGCAATGGCTACACCTTC; CDR3aa: CASRRARQGNGYTF; j_gene: TRBJ1-2; d_gene: TRBD1; v_gene: TRBV6-5; abundance: NA
CDR3nt: TGTGCCAGCAGCTCACACGGGACTACAGACAATGAGCAGTTCTTC; CDR3aa: CASSSHGTTDNEQFF; j_gene: TRBJ2-1; d_gene: TRBD2; v_gene: TRBV11-3; abundance: NA
CDR3nt: TGTGCCAGCAGCATTGGACTACCCGAGGGGCAGTTCTTC; CDR3aa: CASSIGLPEGQFF; j_gene: TRBJ2-1; d_gene: NA; v_gene: TRBV7-2; abundance: NA
CDR3nt: TGTGCCAGCAGCCCCGACAGGGCACGGGAGACCCAGTACTTC; CDR3aa: CASSPDRARETQYF; j_gene: TRBJ2-5; d_gene: TRBD1; v_gene: TRBV7-2; abundance: once
CDR3nt: TGCGCCAGCAGCTCGGGACAGGGATTAACCGGGGAGCTGTTTTTT; CDR3aa: CASSSGQGLTGELFF; j_gene: TRBJ2-2; d_gene: TRBD1; v_gene: TRBV5-1; abundance: NA
CDR3nt: TGTGCCAGCAGCTTAGTAGGCAGGGCGGTAGATACGCAGTATTTT; CDR3aa: CASSLVGRAVDTQYF; j_gene: TRBJ2-3; d_gene: NA; v_gene: TRBV7-8; abundance: NA
CDR3nt: TGCAGCGTTGGTGGGACACCTTACAATGAGCAGTTCTTC; CDR3aa: CSVGGTPYNEQFF; j_gene: TRBJ2-1; d_gene: NA; v_gene: TRBV29-1; abundance: NA
CDR3nt: TGTGCCAGCAGCCAAGCGTACGCGGGAGGGGAGACCCAGTACTTC; CDR3aa: CASSQAYAGGETQYF; j_gene: TRBJ2-5; d_gene: TRBD2; v_gene: TRBV14; abundance: NA
CDR3nt: TGTGCCACCAGTGACTTCACACTAGCGGCACAGGATACGCAGTATTTT; CDR3aa: CATSDFTLAAQDTQYF; j_gene: TRBJ2-3; d_gene: TRBD2; v_gene: TRBV24-1; abundance: once
CDR3nt: TGTGCCACCAGCAGGGGAGAGGGCACTGAAGCTTTCTTT; CDR3aa: CATSRGEGTEAFF; j_gene: TRBJ1-1; d_gene: NA; v_gene: TRBV15; abundance: NA
CDR3nt: TGTGCCAGCAGTCGTACCCCGAGCTCCTACAATGAGCAGTTCTTC; CDR3aa: CASSRTPSSYNEQFF; j_gene: TRBJ2-1; d_gene: NA; v_gene: TRBV11-1; abundance: once
CDR3nt: TGTGCCAGCAGCGTAGCGGAGGGAGGGACTGAAGCTTTCTTT; CDR3aa: CASSVAEGGTEAFF; j_gene: TRBJ1-1; d_gene: NA; v_gene: TRBV9; abundance: NA
CDR3nt: TGTGCCATCAGCGAAGACTTCCAAACCTACAATGAGCAGTTCTTC; CDR3aa: CAISEDFQTYNEQFF; j_gene: TRBJ2-1; d_gene: NA; v_gene: TRBV10-3; abundance: few
CDR3nt: TGTGCCAGCAGCCTATATGATACGCAGTATTTT; CDR3aa: CASSLYDTQYF; j_gene: TRBJ2-3; d_gene: NA; v_gene: TRBV14; abundance: NA
CDR3nt: TGTGCCAGCAGCCCACAGCGGGGGGGCTACGTTGAGCAGTTCTTC; CDR3aa: CASSPQRGGYVEQFF; j_gene: TRBJ2-1; d_gene: TRBD2; v_gene: TRBV9; abundance: few
CDR3nt: TGTGCCAGCAAGGGGTCGAACACTGAAGCTTTCTTT; CDR3aa: CASKGSNTEAFF; j_gene: TRBJ1-1; d_gene: NA; v_gene: TRBV7-9; abundance: few
CDR3nt: TGTGCCAGCAGAGAGGGAGGAGGTCTCCATGGCTACACCTTC; CDR3aa: CASREGGGLHGYTF; j_gene: TRBJ1-2; d_gene: NA; v_gene: TRBV6-5; abundance: few
CDR3nt: TGTGCCAGCAGGTCACCAGGGGGCACTGAAGCTTTCTTT; CDR3aa: CASRSPGGTEAFF; j_gene: TRBJ1-1; d_gene: TRBD1; v_gene: TRBV3-1/TRBV3-2; abundance: NA
CDR3nt: TGCGCCAGCAGCCCGGGACTAGCGGGAGTGAACACCGGGGAGCTGTTTTTT; CDR3aa: CASSPGLAGVNTGELFF; j_gene: TRBJ2-2; d_gene: TRBD2; v_gene: TRBV4-3; abundance: NA
CDR3nt: TGTGCCATCAAGGAGGGACTGAGGAACACTGAAGCTTTCTTT; CDR3aa: CAIKEGLRNTEAFF; j_gene: TRBJ1-1; d_gene: NA; v_gene: TRBV10-3; abundance: few